A single sample is the source of the 18 T cell receptor beta chains below, sequenced in a study of blood T cell repertoires in COVID-19. The assay was immunoSEQ multiplex PCR, and TCRdb's table has in-frame clones only and misses some. The data contain approximately 490,000 clones, 75% to 90% of them singletons. Sequenced sample: PBMCs or T cells enriched from blood (not recorded which). The receptors shown here come from a woman under 30 who had recovered from COVID-19.

In DNA form, the CDR3 reads TGTGCCTGGAGTGATGCGGGATCACCCCTCCACTTT. It codes for CAWSDAGSPLHF. The chain joins TRBV30 to TRBJ1-6; the D is unclear. Per the germline V gene, CDR1 is GTSNPN and CDR2 is SVGIG (reference sequence). This CDR3 has 12 amino acids. Trimming left V 1 base short and J 10 bases short, with 8 bases between. The full variable domain, completed using reference TRBV30 and TRBJ1-6, is SQTIHQWPATLVQPVGSPLSLECTVEGTSNPNLYWYRQAAGRGLQLLFYSVGIGQISSEVPQNLSASRPQDRQFILSSKKLLLSDSGFYLCAWSDAGSPLHFGNGTRLTVT.

The chain employs TRBV18 and TRBJ1-1; D may be TRBD1 (5 bases). Germline CDR1 is KGHSH and CDR2 is LQKENI. The ends were cut back, 5 bases at V and 4 bases at J, with 17 bases in the middle. This CDR3 has 15 amino acids. CDR3 in DNA: TGTGCCAGCTCAGCCGCAGCAGGGCAGTTCACTGAAGCTTTCTTT. As protein: CASSAAAGQFTEAFF.

The V gene is TRBV5-4, the J gene TRBJ1-2; 8 bases agree with TRBD1. Unmatched junction bases numbered 14, after V lost 2 bases and J lost 8 bases. The germline CDR1 and CDR2 sequences are SGHNT and YYREEE (reference sequence). The CDR3 runs 16 residues. CDR3 nucleotide sequence: TGTGCCAGCAGCTTAGCCAGGCAGGGGGCAGTCTACGGCTACACCTTC. Its translation is CASSLARQGAVYGYTF.

The chain combines TRBV6-5 with TRBJ1-2; the D is unclear. V lost 7 bases to trimming and J lost 4 bases, with 19 bases between them. The V gene's germline CDR1 is MNHEY and CDR2 SVGAGI. This CDR3 is 15 amino acids long. CDR3 protein: CASTTPRVMGYGYTF. In DNA, the CDR3 is TGTGCCAGCACGACGCCTAGAGTCATGGGCTATGGCTACACCTTC.

The rearrangement joins TRBV5-4 to TRBJ2-1; TRBD2 aligns across 12 bases. This CDR3 contains 16 residues. The junction had 8 bases not matched to a gene; V was cut back by 0 bases and J by 10 bases. CDR1 and CDR2 (germline): SGHNT, YYREEE (reference sequence). The CDR3 coding sequence is TGTGCCAGCAGCTTGGACCCTAGCGGGGGGGCAAGGGAGCAGTTCTTC. Translating gives CASSLDPSGGAREQFF. The full variable domain, with the rest looked up from reference TRBV5-4 and TRBJ2-1, is ETGVTQSPTHLIKTRGQQVTLRCSSQSGHNTVSWYQQALGQGPQFIFQYYREEENGRGNFPPRFSGLQFPNYSSELNVNALELDDSALYLCASSLDPSGGAREQFFGPGTRLTVL.

The rearrangement joins TRBV2 to TRBJ1-2; D unresolved. Germline CDR1 SNHLY, CDR2 FYNNEI. V was trimmed by 5 bases and J by 8 bases, leaving 9 bases between them. This CDR3 comprises 11 residues. The CDR3 spells CASSPREGYTF. CDR3 DNA: TGTGCCAGCAGTCCCCGGGAGGGCTACACCTTC.

CDR3 protein: CASSIGTSGETQYF. DNA for the CDR3: TGTGCCAGCAGTATCGGGACTAGCGGGGAGACCCAGTACTTC. The chain joins TRBV2 to TRBJ2-5; 12 bases agree with TRBD2. With V trimmed by 5 bases and J by 5 bases, 3 bases remained unmatched. The CDR3 totals 14 residues. Germline CDR1 is SNHLY and CDR2 is FYNNEI.

V gene TRBV2 combines with J gene TRBJ1-2; D ambiguous. This CDR3 is built from 15 residues. The ends were cut back, 2 bases at V and 4 bases at J, with 14 bases in the middle. CDR1 and CDR2 from the germline V gene are SNHLY and FYNNEI. The CDR3 nucleotides are TGTGCCAGCAGTGAAATAAGCCGGTCTCTCTATGGCTACACCTTC. It yields the protein CASSEISRSLYGYTF.

The chain has TRBV30 and TRBJ1-3, with D unclear. The germline V gene encodes CDR1 GTSNPN and CDR2 SVGIG (reference sequence). The length of the CDR3 is 14 residues. Trimming left V 2 bases short and J 4 bases short, with 12 bases between. The CDR3 region has the DNA TGTGCCTGGAGTAATGTCGGTTCGGGAAACACCATATATTTT. This translates into CAWSNVGSGNTIYF.

A single count supports this clone. The rearrangement uses TRBV6-4 and TRBJ1-1, with D possibly being TRBD1 (5 bases). V lost 1 base, J lost 4 bases, and 7 bases lay in between. Germline assignment: CDR1 MRHNA and CDR2 SNTAGT. This CDR3 is built from 13 residues. CDR3 DNA: TGTGCCAGCAGTGACTTTAGGGGCACTGAAGCTTTCTTT. This sequence encodes CASSDFRGTEAFF.

This rearrangement joins TRBV27 to TRBJ2-7, with D possibly being TRBD1 (6 bases). Trimming stripped 6 bases from V and 2 bases from J, with 8 bases between. The CDR3 extends over 12 amino acids. Germline CDR1 reads MNHEY; CDR2 reads SMNVEV (reference sequence). Here the CDR3 reads CASSRGPYEQYF. The CDR3 nucleotides read TGTGCCAGCAGCAGGGGACCCTACGAGCAGTACTTC.

The rearrangement uses TRBV5-1 and TRBJ2-5; possible D gene TRBD2, 5 bases. Per germline, CDR1 SGHRS and CDR2 YFSETQ. V was shortened by 2 bases and J by 3 bases, with 11 bases between the two germline ends. There are 14 residues in the CDR3. The CDR3 DNA sequence: TGCGCCAGCAGCTTCAGCCCCGGGAAAGAGACCCAGTACTTC. This sequence encodes CASSFSPGKETQYF.

The chain couples TRBV2 to TRBJ1-6, with 7 bases fitting TRBD1. From germline, CDR1 is SNHLY and CDR2 FYNNEI. The junction had 10 bases not matched to a gene; V was cut back by 7 bases and J by 7 bases. The length of the CDR3 is 15 residues. Here the CDR3 DNA reads TGTGCCAGCACCCCAACTGGACAGGAAAATTCACCCCTCCACTTT. Translating it yields CASTPTGQENSPLHF.

The rearrangement uses TRBV4-1 and TRBJ1-2; D gene unclear. The length of the CDR3 is 15 residues. Germline values: CDR1 MGHRA, CDR2 YSYEKL. Deletions cut 4 bases from V and 0 bases from J, with 12 bases between. CDR3: CASSRIQDSNYGYTF. The CDR3 coding sequence is TGCGCCAGCAGCCGTATTCAGGATTCTAACTATGGCTACACCTTC.

Here the CDR3 DNA reads TGTGCCAGCAGCCTGGGGGGAGCGGGGACTCCCTACGAGCAGTACTTC. It yields the protein CASSLGGAGTPYEQYF. J is TRBJ2-7 and V is TRBV14; 7 bases agree with TRBD2. From germline, CDR1 is SGHDN and CDR2 FVKESK. CDR3 length equals 16 residues. V gave up 4 bases and J gave up 2 bases; unmatched junction bases: 11. Together with reference TRBV14 and TRBJ2-7, the CDR3 gives the full variable domain: EAGVTQFPSHSVIEKGQTVTLRCDPISGHDNLYWYRRVMGKEIKFLLHFVKESKQDESGMPNNRFLAERTGGTYSTLKVQPAELEDSGVYFCASSLGGAGTPYEQYFGPGTRLTVT.

In DNA, the CDR3 is TGCGCCAGCAGCTTGGGGGCTAACACTGAAGCTTTCTTT. Translated: CASSLGANTEAFF. This chain links TRBV5-1 with TRBJ1-1; no definite D call. The V and J ends lost 0 bases and 2 bases respectively, with 5 bases between them. Looked up from germline, CDR1 is SGHRS and CDR2 is YFSETQ. This CDR3 has 13 amino acids.

A single count supports this clone. This rearrangement joins TRBV5-1 to TRBJ2-2, with D possibly TRBD1 on 5 matching bases. Germline CDR1 SGHRS, CDR2 YFSETQ. The CDR3 extends over 16 amino acids. V lost 1 base to trimming and J lost 1 base, with 11 bases between them. The CDR3 sequence is CASSLLGQGNTGELFF. DNA for the CDR3: TGCGCCAGCAGCTTGTTGGGTCAGGGGAACACCGGGGAGCTGTTTTTT.

In its sample, this clone was seen once. This chain connects TRBV12-5 to TRBJ2-7, with D tentatively TRBD1 (5 bases). Looked up from germline, CDR1 is LGHNT and CDR2 is FRNRAP. This CDR3 region has 16 residues. Between the trimmed V and J ends, which lost 7 bases and 3 bases, there was a span of 22 bases. As DNA, the CDR3 is TGTGCTAGTGTTATCCGACAGATGACGTTATTCTACGAGCAGTACTTC. Translated, it gives CASVIRQMTLFYEQYF.